A single sample is the source of the 32 T cell receptor beta chains below, sequenced in a study of shared clonotypes between healthy human individuals. TCRdb's table, derived via immunoSEQ multiplex PCR, lists solely in-frame clones and lacks some. The repertoire holds about 380,000 clones, with 95% to 97% as singletons. The specimen sequenced was memory CD8+ T cells sorted from blood. Subset specified: CD45RO+ cells pooled with CCR7-negative TemRA cells. These receptors originate from a man aged 25 to 40 in good health.

The V and J genes are TRBV5-4 and TRBJ2-1, with 9 bases lining up with TRBD2. Germline trimming cut 4 bases from V and 6 bases from J; bases unmatched to any gene: 14. Per germline, CDR1 SGHNT and CDR2 YYREEE (reference sequence). CDR3 length: 17 residues. CDR3 protein: CASSGGFWREGPNEQFF. CDR3 nucleotides: TGTGCCAGCAGCGGGGGATTTTGGCGGGAGGGTCCCAATGAGCAGTTCTTC.

This chain uses TRBV10-3 with TRBJ1-2; 7 nucleotides align to TRBD1. Germline V gives CDR1 ENHRY, CDR2 SYGVKD. V lost 0 bases and J lost 4; bases outside the gene matches: 2. The CDR3 covers 14 residues. CDR3 in DNA: TGTGCCATCAGTGAGTCGGGACAGATCTATGGCTACACCTTC. Translating gives CAISESGQIYGYTF.

J is TRBJ2-7 and V is TRBV4-2; the match to TRBD2 covers 11 bases. CDR3 size: 18 residues. The V gene's germline CDR1 is LGHNA and CDR2 YNFKEQ. J gave up 0 bases and V 3 bases, and 10 bases lay outside the gene matches. The CDR3 coding sequence is TGTGCCAGCAGCCACCTAGTTGCTAGCGGGAGGAGCTCCTACGAGCAGTACTTC. This translates into CASSHLVASGRSSYEQYF.

The chain joins TRBV11-2 to TRBJ2-7; 9 bases match TRBD1. Germline lookup yields CDR1 SGHAT and CDR2 FQNNGV. The CDR3 spans 14 residues. J was trimmed by 9 bases and V by 1 base; bases with no gene match: 7. The CDR3 here is CASSLVGTGKGQYF. CDR3 coding DNA: TGTGCCAGCAGCTTAGTGGGGACAGGGAAAGGGCAGTACTTC.

This clone was seen once. V usage is TRBV27 and J usage is TRBJ2-5, with D maybe TRBD2 (7 bases). The V gene lost 6 bases and the J gene lost 5 bases, with 16 bases spanning the gap. The CDR3 spans 14 residues. Per the germline V gene, CDR1 is MNHEY and CDR2 is SMNVEV (reference sequence). The CDR3, as DNA: TGTGCCAGCAGCGTTTTTAGGGGGGGGGAGACCCAGTACTTC. This gives the protein CASSVFRGGETQYF.

The rearrangement links TRBV27 to TRBJ1-4; 8 bases agree with TRBD1. The V and J ends lost 2 bases and 6 bases, in that order; junction bases with no gene match: 2. The CDR3 length is 14 residues. Germline V CDR1 and CDR2: MNHEY, SMNVEV (reference sequence). CDR3 loop: CASSLETGDEKLFF. The CDR3 DNA follows: TGTGCCAGCAGTTTAGAGACAGGGGATGAAAAACTGTTTTTT.

V is TRBV2 and J is TRBJ1-4; D is possibly TRBD1 (5 bases). V lost 8 bases and J lost 8, with 15 bases in between. CDR1 is SNHLY and CDR2 is FYNNEI in the germline V gene. The CDR3 covers 13 residues. CDR3 residues: CASRRGRREKLFF. CDR3 sequence (DNA): TGTGCCAGCCGGAGGGGTAGGAGGGAAAAACTGTTTTTT.

The rearrangement links TRBV4-1 to TRBJ2-3; D is uncertain. V lost 0 bases to trimming and J lost 2 bases, with 3 bases between them. The CDR3 is 13 residues long. Germline V lookup: CDR1 MGHRA, CDR2 YSYEKL. The CDR3 DNA sequence: TGCGCCAGCAGCCAAGAACACACAGATACGCAGTATTTT. It specifies CASSQEHTDTQYF.

The chain uses TRBV27 and TRBJ2-7; D unclear. CDR1 and CDR2 from the germline V gene are MNHEY and SMNVEV (reference sequence). The V gene lost 4 bases and the J gene lost 3 bases, with 13 bases spanning the gap. The length of the CDR3 is 14 residues. The CDR3 DNA reads as TGTGCCAGCAGTTCAGACGGCCCCCTCTACGAGCAGTACTTC. Protein sequence: CASSSDGPLYEQYF.

CDR3 bases: TGTGCCAGCAGTTTTTATCGCGGGGGCTACACCTTC. Translation: CASSFYRGGYTF. The chain employs TRBV28 and TRBJ1-2; no clear D gene. Trimming left V 3 bases short and J 8 bases short, with 10 bases between. CDR3 length: 12 residues. Germline assignment: CDR1 MDHEN and CDR2 SYDVKM.

This clone was seen just once. The V gene is TRBV2, the J gene TRBJ2-2; D is ambiguous. The CDR3 is made up of 10 amino acids. The germline CDR1 and CDR2 sequences are SNHLY and FYNNEI. The V end was cut by 8 bases, the J end by 15 bases, with 13 bases between. The CDR3 protein is CASAGWVMFF. The DNA for the CDR3 is TGTGCCAGCGCTGGATGGGTGATGTTTTTT.

V and J are TRBV28 and TRBJ1-1, with D possibly being TRBD1 (6 bases). The CDR3 is 15 amino acids. Germline V gene sequence: CDR1 MDHEN, CDR2 SYDVKM. The V end lost 7 bases, the J end lost 5 bases, and 20 bases lay between the germline ends. The CDR3 loop reads CASTPRTGRRTEAFF. The CDR3, as DNA: TGTGCCAGCACCCCCCGAACAGGGAGGAGGACTGAAGCTTTCTTT.

The chain links TRBV30 to TRBJ2-3; maybe TRBD2 (6 bases). The CDR3 spans 14 residues. V was cut by 4 bases and J by 4 bases, with 15 bases left in between. Germline V lookup: CDR1 GTSNPN, CDR2 SVGIG (reference sequence). DNA of the CDR3: TGTGCCTGGATTCACCCAGGGAGGTCAGATACGCAGTATTTT. It codes for CAWIHPGRSDTQYF.

The gene calls are TRBV4-1 and TRBJ2-1, with unresolved D. The germline V gene has CDR1 MGHRA and CDR2 YSYEKL. V lost 1 base and J 4 bases, leaving 14 bases between the germline ends. The CDR3 totals 16 residues. As DNA, the CDR3 is TGCGCCAGCAGCCAAGGAGGTAGCCCTTATTACAATGAGCAGTTCTTC. This codes for CASSQGGSPYYNEQFF.

Details on this clone: The sample contains more than one DNA sequence encoding this CDR3. The rearrangement uses TRBV28 and TRBJ2-7, with D perhaps TRBD1 or TRBD2 (6 bases each). Trimming took 2 bases from V and 0 from J, leaving 11 bases between them. Germline CDR1 is MDHEN and CDR2 is SYDVKM. CDR3 size: 15 residues. In DNA, the CDR3 is TGTGCCAGCAGTTTAGGAGGGACAATCTCCTACGAGCAGTACTTC. Residues: CASSLGGTISYEQYF. Together with reference TRBV28 and TRBJ2-7, the CDR3 gives the full variable domain: DVKVTQSSRYLVKRTGEKVFLECVQDMDHENMFWYRQDPGLGLRLIYFSYDVKMKEKGDIPEGYSVSREKKERFSLILESASTNQTSMYLCASSLGGTISYEQYFGPGTRLTVT.

The J gene is TRBJ2-7, the V gene TRBV10-3; 7 positions match TRBD1. Germline lookup yields CDR1 ENHRY and CDR2 SYGVKD. V shed 8 bases and J 3 bases; nucleotides not matched to a gene: 10. The CDR3 runs to 14 residues. For the CDR3, the DNA is TGTGCCATCGGCCCCCGGACAGGACTCTACGAGCAGTACTTC. Translation gives CAIGPRTGLYEQYF.

The chain recombines TRBV2 with TRBJ2-3; D could derive from TRBD1 or TRBD2 (5 bases each). Deletions cut 2 bases from V and 3 bases from J, with 21 bases between. This CDR3 region has 18 residues. Germline lookup yields CDR1 SNHLY and CDR2 FYNNEI. The chain's CDR3 is CASSEIPAGTPYTDTQYF. CDR3 in DNA: TGTGCCAGCAGTGAAATCCCCGCCGGGACCCCCTATACAGATACGCAGTATTTT.

The chain has TRBV29-1 and TRBJ1-3; D is unclear. Looked up from germline, CDR1 is SQVTM and CDR2 is ANQGSEA. There are 14 residues in the CDR3. Trimming removed 5 bases at V and 2 bases at J, with 13 bases between. In DNA form, the CDR3 reads TGCAGCGTTCTGGACCTCTCCGCTGGAAACACCATATATTTT. Encoded protein: CSVLDLSAGNTIYF.

This clone was found once. V usage is TRBV28 and J usage is TRBJ1-1, with a weak D call TRBD1 (6 bases). With 5 bases removed from V and 6 bases from J, the gap between germline ends came to 25 bases. The CDR3 contains 17 residues. The germline CDR1 and CDR2 sequences are MDHEN and SYDVKM. The CDR3, as DNA: TGTGCCAGCAGTGAATCAGTGTTCCACAGGGAGAGATCTGAAGCTTTCTTT. It specifies CASSESVFHRERSEAFF.

The genes are TRBV6-1 and TRBJ1-5; a possible D gene is TRBD1 (6 bases). Trimming removed 8 bases at V and 3 bases at J, with 14 bases between. The CDR3 spans 14 residues. Germline CDR1 is MNHNS and CDR2 is SASEGT. The CDR3 region has the DNA TGTGCCAGCGTACGGACAGCGCCCAATCAGCCCCAGCATTTT. Its protein product is CASVRTAPNQPQHF.

The CDR3 coding sequence is TGTGCCTGGAGGGAATTCTACGAGCAGTACTTC. It encodes CAWREFYEQYF. The chain carries TRBV30 and TRBJ2-7, with D unresolved. The germline V gene has CDR1 GTSNPN and CDR2 SVGIG (reference sequence). This CDR3 comprises 11 residues. The ends were cut back, 3 bases at V and 3 bases at J, with 6 bases in the middle.

This chain uses TRBV28 with TRBJ1-3; D is undetermined. Trimming pared 7 bases from V and 6 bases from J, leaving 16 bases between. The CDR3 contains 14 residues. CDR1 and CDR2 from the germline V gene are MDHEN and SYDVKM. This CDR3 reads CASTIGEEVNTIYF. In DNA form, the CDR3 reads TGTGCCAGCACCATAGGAGAAGAAGTAAACACCATATATTTT.

This rearrangement joins TRBV15 to TRBJ2-5; TRBD2 might be the D (6 bases). Germline CDR1 LNHNV, CDR2 YYDKDF (reference sequence). The CDR3 extends over 15 amino acids. V dropped 1 base and J dropped 5 bases, with 14 bases sitting between them. CDR3 amino acids: CATSRVPGAGETQYF. The CDR3 DNA reads as TGTGCCACCAGCAGAGTCCCGGGAGCCGGTGAGACCCAGTACTTC. The variable domain in full, with the rest retrieved from reference TRBV15 and TRBJ2-5, is DAMVIQNPRYQVTQFGKPVTLSCSQTLNHNVMYWYQQKSSQAPKLLFHYYDKDFNNEADTPDNFQSRRPNTSFCFLDIRSPGLGDTAMYLCATSRVPGAGETQYFGPGTRLLVL.

The chain employs TRBV18 and TRBJ2-3; 7 nucleotides align to TRBD2. J was trimmed by 1 base and V by 1 base; bases with no gene match: 2. CDR1 and CDR2 (germline): KGHSH, LQKENI. The CDR3 has 15 amino acids. The CDR3: CASSPLTSGTDTQYF. The CDR3 bases are TGTGCCAGCTCACCACTCACTAGCGGCACAGATACGCAGTATTTT.

The rearrangement links TRBV28 to TRBJ2-7, with TRBD2 matching over 8 bases. CDR1 MDHEN and CDR2 SYDVKM come from the germline V gene. The ends lost 2 bases at V and 7 bases at J; junction bases unmatched: 7. The CDR3 runs 14 residues. The CDR3 bases are TGTGCCAGCAGTTTACCAGCGGGAGTTGGGGAGCAGTACTTC. Translation: CASSLPAGVGEQYF.

This clone was counted once. The chain uses TRBV2 and TRBJ2-7; TRBD2 is a possible D gene (5 bases). The ends were cut back, 6 bases at V and 3 bases at J, with 9 bases in the middle. Germline values: CDR1 SNHLY, CDR2 FYNNEI. There are 12 residues in the CDR3. CDR3 in amino acids: CASRTEGYEQYF. For the CDR3, the DNA is TGTGCCAGCAGGACCGAGGGCTACGAGCAGTACTTC. The full variable domain, with the rest looked up from reference TRBV2 and TRBJ2-7, is EPEVTQTPSHQVTQMGQEVILRCVPISNHLYFYWYRQILGQKVEFLVSFYNNEISEKSEIFDDQFSVERPDGSNFTLKIRSTKLEDSAMYFCASRTEGYEQYFGPGTRLTVT.

This clone was counted once. The chain carries TRBV28 and TRBJ2-7; 8 nucleotides agree with TRBD2. Trimming took 2 bases from V and 3 from J; bases not matched to a gene: 6. The CDR3 runs to 15 residues. Germline V gives CDR1 MDHEN, CDR2 SYDVKM. CDR3 sequence reads: CASSLPSGRNYEQYF. CDR3 DNA: TGTGCCAGCAGTTTACCCAGCGGGAGAAACTACGAGCAGTACTTC.

V and J are TRBV28 and TRBJ2-1, with TRBD1 matching 7 bases. V lost 3 bases, J lost 5 bases, and 10 bases stayed unmatched. The CDR3 extends over 16 amino acids. Per germline, CDR1 MDHEN and CDR2 SYDVKM. This CDR3 reads CASSFHGTVYHNEQFF. The CDR3, as DNA: TGTGCCAGCAGTTTTCACGGGACAGTATATCACAATGAGCAGTTCTTC.

CDR3 nucleotide sequence: TGTGCCAGCAGAGAGCCGCGACGGAGCACAGATACGCAGTATTTT. This sequence encodes CASREPRRSTDTQYF. The genes are TRBV2 and TRBJ2-3; D call uncertain. CDR1 and CDR2 from the germline V gene are SNHLY and FYNNEI. The CDR3 contains 15 residues. Trimming left V 6 bases short and J 0 bases short, with 13 bases between.

V usage is TRBV23-1 and J usage is TRBJ2-6; D not certain. TRBV23-1 is designated an ORF whose function remains uncertain. V lost 5 bases and J 5 bases, leaving 19 bases between the germline ends. This CDR3 is built from 17 residues. CDR3 in amino acids: CASSCLLQQSRANVLTF. The CDR3 coding sequence is TGCGCCAGCAGTTGTTTATTGCAACAAAGTCGGGCCAACGTCCTGACTTTC.

The chain carries TRBV6-5 and TRBJ2-6; D remains ambiguous. This CDR3 region has 14 residues. V shed 6 bases and J shed 0 bases, with 6 bases lying between them. Germline CDR1 reads MNHEY; CDR2 reads SVGAGI. The CDR3: CASRSSSGANVLTF. CDR3 sequence (DNA): TGTGCCAGCAGGTCGAGCTCTGGGGCCAACGTCCTGACTTTC.

This chain connects TRBV6-5 to TRBJ2-2; 9 bases are shared with TRBD1. V was clipped by 6 bases and J by 7 bases; unmatched bases: 6. CDR3 length: 14 amino acids. From germline, CDR1 is MNHEY and CDR2 SVGAGI. The DNA of the CDR3 is TGTGCCAGCAGGTACAGGGGGCGGAGCGGGGAGCTGTTTTTT. This translates into CASRYRGRSGELFF.